This T cell receptor beta chain was recorded in a study of blood T cell repertoires in COVID-19. CDR1 and CDR2 from the germline V gene are SGHTA and FQGNSA. The CDR3 contains 16 residues. V lost 4 bases and J lost 8; bases outside the gene matches: 15. In the original processing: The assay estimated nucleated cells by amplifying reference gene primers. The data were produced by immunoSEQ multiplex PCR, yet TCRdb's version contains in-frame clones alone and is incomplete. That table is the source of V, J and clone size, and D and trimming were worked out from the DNA. The sample contains some 220,000 clones, around three quarters of which appear only once.

The rearrangement links TRBV7-2 to TRBJ1-2; 8 positions agree with TRBD1. Sequencing input: peripheral blood. The source of this sequence is a woman between 70 and 85 years old with acute or convalescent COVID-19. The CDR3 reads CASSSPRDRRGGGYTF. The CDR3 DNA sequence: TGTGCCAGCAGCTCCCCCCGGGACAGGCGGGGTGGAGGCTACACCTTC. Complete variable domain (other parts from reference TRBV7-2 and TRBJ1-2): GAGVSQSPSNKVTEKGKDVELRCDPISGHTALYWYRQSLGQGLEFLIYFQGNSAPDKSGLPSDRFSAERTGGSVSTLTIQRTQQEDSAVYLCASSSPRDRRGGGYTFGSGTRLTVV.